The 29 T cell receptor beta chains below were found in one sample sequenced in a study of control samples from healthy donors and cancer patients. The table came from immunoSEQ multiplex PCR; TCRdb's copy has only in-frame clones and leaves some out. The profile shows 150,000 to 180,000 clones, about 94% of them singletons. The sample taken for sequencing was blood. All receptors come from a middle-aged man in good health.

This clone appeared once. The V gene is TRBV6-5, the J gene TRBJ1-4; possible D gene TRBD1, 6 bases. V dropped 6 bases and J dropped 10 bases, with 12 bases sitting between them. CDR1 and CDR2 from the germline V gene are MNHEY and SVGAGI. This CDR3 comprises 12 residues. The CDR3 protein is CASRAQGGKLFF. The CDR3 bases are TGTGCCAGCAGAGCACAGGGTGGAAAACTGTTTTTT.

This chain links TRBV5-1 with TRBJ2-4; no reliable D call. Trimming removed 0 bases at V and 8 bases at J, with 9 bases between. CDR1 and CDR2 (germline): SGHRS, YFSETQ. There are 13 residues in the CDR3. The DNA of the CDR3 is TGCGCCAGCAGCTTGGCTAACGAGGACATTCAGTACTTC. Amino acids: CASSLANEDIQYF.

The V gene is TRBV19, the J gene TRBJ1-2; 7 bases line up with TRBD1. V trimming: 7 bases; J trimming: 3 bases; junction bases outside the gene matches: 11. CDR3 length equals 15 residues. Germline V gives CDR1 LNHDA, CDR2 SQIVND (reference sequence). CDR3 region: CASTQLRDSDYGYTF. The CDR3 DNA reads TGTGCCAGTACCCAACTCCGGGACAGCGACTATGGCTACACCTTC.

The rearrangement joins TRBV6-5 to TRBJ1-5, with D perhaps matching TRBD1 (5 bases). Germline V CDR1 and CDR2: MNHEY, SVGAGI. Trimming stripped 0 bases from V and 6 bases from J, with 9 bases between. This CDR3 region has 14 residues. CDR3 loop: CASSYSGVGQPQHF. CDR3 bases: TGTGCCAGCAGTTACTCGGGGGTGGGTCAGCCCCAGCATTTT.

The chain combines TRBV5-5 with TRBJ2-3; D is undetermined. Trimming stripped 1 base from V and 4 bases from J, with 10 bases between. This CDR3 is 14 amino acids long. Germline-derived CDR1 and CDR2 are SGHKS and YYEKEE (reference sequence). Here the CDR3 reads CASSLSYPPDTQYF. The DNA for the CDR3 is TGTGCCAGCAGCTTGTCCTATCCACCAGATACGCAGTATTTT.

This clone has just one count. The genes are TRBV3-1 (or the pseudogene TRBV3-2) and TRBJ1-2; D ambiguous. This CDR3 spans 11 amino acids. The V end lost 2 bases, the J end lost 9 bases, and 7 bases lay between the germline ends. The germline gives CDR1 LGHDT, CDR2 YNNKEL (reference sequence). The CDR3 DNA follows: TGTGCCAGCAGCCAATACCTACGCTACACCTTC. As protein: CASSQYLRYTF.

V gene TRBV28 combines with J gene TRBJ2-7; TRBD1 agrees at 9 bases. The CDR3 runs to 14 residues. Germline CDR1 is MDHEN and CDR2 is SYDVKM. Trimming cost V 4 bases and J 3 bases; bases outside gene matches: 4. The CDR3 bases are TGTGCCAGCAGTTCGGGACAGGGTAACTACGAGCAGTACTTC. Translation gives CASSSGQGNYEQYF.

The genes are TRBV3-1 (or the pseudogene TRBV3-2) and TRBJ1-6; D gene unclear. From germline, CDR1 is LGHDT and CDR2 YNNKEL (reference sequence). The CDR3 loop spans 16 amino acids. The V end was cut by 3 bases, the J end by 7 bases, with 16 bases between. The chain's CDR3 is CASSHGSGNGNSPLHF. The DNA of the CDR3 is TGTGCCAGCAGCCACGGGTCGGGGAACGGGAATTCACCCCTCCACTTT.

The chain combines TRBV4-3 with TRBJ1-2; unclear D gene. V was clipped by 1 base and J by 0 bases, with 6 bases between them. This CDR3 contains 14 residues. Per germline, CDR1 LGHNA and CDR2 YSLEER. This chain's CDR3 is CASSQVGANYGYTF. For the CDR3, the DNA is TGCGCCAGCAGCCAAGTCGGGGCTAACTATGGCTACACCTTC.

The chain recombines TRBV27 with TRBJ1-6; a possible D gene is TRBD1 (5 bases). The CDR3 spans 14 residues. Trimming left V 3 bases short and J 7 bases short, with 10 bases between. Germline CDR1 is MNHEY and CDR2 is SMNVEV (reference sequence). Here the CDR3 reads CASSLGVGNSPLHF. The CDR3 DNA follows: TGTGCCAGCAGTTTGGGGGTGGGGAATTCACCCCTCCACTTT.

The chain has TRBV27 and TRBJ2-1, with 7 bases lining up with TRBD2. The J segment lost 8 bases and the V segment lost 3 bases, leaving 4 bases of the junction unmatched. The CDR3 is made up of 13 amino acids. From germline, CDR1 is MNHEY and CDR2 SMNVEV (reference sequence). The CDR3 sequence: CASSFWGRDEQFF. The CDR3 DNA sequence: TGTGCCAGCAGTTTTTGGGGGAGGGATGAGCAGTTCTTC.

The CDR3 region is CASSQGSANYGYTF. CDR3 coding DNA: TGTGCCAGCTCCCAGGGATCTGCTAACTATGGCTACACCTTC. The V call is TRBV18, the J call TRBJ1-2, with D possibly matching TRBD1 (5 bases). The CDR3 runs 14 residues. Per germline, CDR1 KGHSH and CDR2 LQKENI. The V gene lost 6 bases and the J gene lost 0 bases, with 11 bases spanning the gap.

The chain links TRBV19 to TRBJ2-6; D gene uncertain. Trimming stripped 8 bases from V and 0 bases from J, with 14 bases between. The CDR3 sequence is 16 residues long. Germline lookup yields CDR1 LNHDA and CDR2 SQIVND (reference sequence). The CDR3 nucleotides read TGTGCCAGTCGCCCGGGCCCAACCTCTGGGGCCAACGTCCTGACTTTC. This encodes CASRPGPTSGANVLTF. Variable domain in full (rest from reference TRBV19 and TRBJ2-6): DGGITQSPKYLFRKEGQNVTLSCEQNLNHDAMYWYRQDPGQGLRLIYYSQIVNDFQKGDIAEGYSVSREKKESFPLTVTSAQKNPTAFYLCASRPGPTSGANVLTFGAGSRLTVL.

The rearrangement links TRBV27 to TRBJ2-1, with 10 bases that match TRBD1. Germline trimming cut 2 bases from V and 6 bases from J; bases unmatched to any gene: 4. Germline V lookup: CDR1 MNHEY, CDR2 SMNVEV (reference sequence). The CDR3 length is 15 residues. The CDR3 is CASSLRRQGANEQFF. CDR3 coding DNA: TGTGCCAGCAGTTTACGCCGACAGGGGGCCAATGAGCAGTTCTTC.

This chain connects TRBV28 to TRBJ1-2, with a tentative D call TRBD1 (5 bases). This CDR3 is built from 16 residues. Trimming stripped 10 bases from V and 4 bases from J, with 25 bases between. Germline V gene lookup returns CDR1 MDHEN and CDR2 SYDVKM. The chain's CDR3 is CATDLRGTPGGYGYTF. Here the CDR3 DNA reads TGTGCCACCGACCTACGCGGGACGCCGGGGGGCTATGGCTACACCTTC.

The chain links TRBV5-1 to TRBJ1-2; D might be TRBD1 (5 bases). There are 15 residues in the CDR3. Trimming left V 2 bases short and J 0 bases short, with 11 bases between. CDR1 and CDR2 (germline): SGHRS, YFSETQ. The CDR3 nucleotides read TGCGCCAGCAGCTTAGGGGAGGGGACTAACTATGGCTACACCTTC. This gives the protein CASSLGEGTNYGYTF.

J is TRBJ1-2 and V is TRBV27; weak D call: TRBD1 (5 bases). Trimming cost V 3 bases and J 5 bases, with 13 bases left between them. Per germline, CDR1 MNHEY and CDR2 SMNVEV (reference sequence). This CDR3 region has 14 residues. The CDR3 nucleotides are TGTGCCAGCAGTTTCATTGGGGCGGGTTATGGCTACACCTTC. It codes for CASSFIGAGYGYTF.

This clone was detected only once. This chain links TRBV29-1 with TRBJ1-1, with a tentative D call TRBD1 (6 bases). This CDR3 is 14 amino acids long. V lost 7 bases and J 0 bases, leaving 15 bases between the germline ends. CDR1 and CDR2 (germline): SQVTM, ANQGSEA. The CDR3, as DNA: TGCAGCGCCGGTCGTCAGGGGATGAACACTGAAGCTTTCTTT. This translates into CSAGRQGMNTEAFF.

This rearrangement joins TRBV27 to TRBJ2-1; TRBD2 matches at 10 bases. Germline CDR1 reads MNHEY; CDR2 reads SMNVEV (reference sequence). The CDR3 has 14 residues. J was trimmed by 4 bases and V by 6 bases; bases with no gene match: 3. This CDR3 is CASRLAGGYNEQFF. CDR3 in DNA: TGTGCCAGCAGGTTAGCGGGGGGTTACAATGAGCAGTTCTTC.

This chain uses TRBV28 with TRBJ1-5, with no clear D. This CDR3 comprises 12 residues. V shed 7 bases and J shed 7 bases, with 11 bases lying between them. Germline CDR1 is MDHEN and CDR2 is SYDVKM. CDR3 in DNA: TGTGCCAGCACGGAAAGGGCGCAGCCCCAGCATTTT. Translated, it gives CASTERAQPQHF.

This chain connects TRBV7-8 to TRBJ1-6, with TRBD1 matching 7 bases. After removal of 10 bases from V and 5 bases from J, the junction contained 5 bases not matched to a gene. The length of the CDR3 is 13 residues. Germline V gene data show CDR1 as SGHVS and CDR2 as FQNEAQ. The CDR3 bases are TGTGCCACCACGGGACAGAATAATTCACCCCTCCACTTT. Translation gives CATTGQNNSPLHF.

The chain's CDR3 is CASSPDRDNTGELFF. The CDR3, as DNA: TGTGCCAGCAGCCCGGACAGGGATAACACCGGGGAGCTGTTTTTT. The chain has TRBV5-6 and TRBJ2-2; 8 nucleotides align to TRBD1. The CDR3 sequence is 15 residues long. CDR1 and CDR2 (germline): SGHDT, YYEEEE. With V trimmed by 4 bases and J by 2 bases, 4 bases remained unmatched.

Only a few counts were recorded for this clone. The chain links TRBV6-5 to TRBJ2-5; tentative D call: TRBD2 (5 bases). Germline CDR1 and CDR2: MNHEY and SVGAGI. V was shortened by 6 bases and J by 2 bases, with 16 bases between the two germline ends. The CDR3 covers 15 residues. CDR3 sequence (DNA): TGTGCCAGCAGAGCCTTGTGGAGGAGGCAAGAGACCCAGTACTTC. This sequence encodes CASRALWRRQETQYF.

A remark on this clone: This sample also contains other DNA sequences that code for the same CDR3. This chain links TRBV7-2 with TRBJ1-1; D perhaps matches TRBD1 (6 bases). The germline gives CDR1 SGHTA, CDR2 FQGNSA. Trimming left V 5 bases short and J 1 base short, with 11 bases between. This CDR3 region has 14 residues. Here the CDR3 reads CASSPQGRNTEAFF. CDR3 bases: TGTGCCAGCAGCCCACAGGGTAGGAACACTGAAGCTTTCTTT.

The chain carries TRBV11-2 and TRBJ2-7; 7 bases match TRBD1. The CDR3 totals 14 residues. Germline values: CDR1 SGHAT, CDR2 FQNNGV. The V segment lost 5 bases and the J segment 5 bases; nucleotides outside the gene matches: 9. CDR3 in amino acids: CASSPLATGNEQYF. CDR3 sequence (DNA): TGTGCCAGCAGCCCGTTGGCGACAGGGAACGAGCAGTACTTC.

The rearrangement uses TRBV28 and TRBJ1-2, with a possible D match to TRBD1 (6 bases). CDR1 and CDR2 (germline): MDHEN, SYDVKM. CDR3 length equals 16 residues. V was trimmed by 1 base and J by 4 bases, leaving 16 bases between them. CDR3 sequence reads: CASSLFRTATSYGYTF. DNA for the CDR3: TGTGCCAGCAGTTTATTTAGGACAGCCACCTCCTATGGCTACACCTTC.

The chain uses TRBV11-3 and TRBJ2-1; D may be TRBD2 (6 bases). Germline assignment: CDR1 SGHNT and CDR2 YENEEA. The V end lost 1 base, the J end lost 5 bases, and 18 bases lay between the germline ends. The CDR3 is 17 residues long. The CDR3: CASSLGVGGLGNNEQFF. The DNA for the CDR3 is TGTGCCAGCAGCTTAGGAGTGGGGGGTTTAGGCAACAATGAGCAGTTCTTC.

This chain joins TRBV7-8 and TRBJ2-7, with D perhaps TRBD1 (6 bases). In germline, CDR1 is SGHVS, CDR2 FQNEAQ. This CDR3 has 16 amino acids. V lost 1 base and J 0 bases, leaving 13 bases between the germline ends. The CDR3 DNA is TGTGCCAGCAGCTTAGAAGGGACAATAAACTCCTACGAGCAGTACTTC. Protein product: CASSLEGTINSYEQYF.

This clone was seen more than once but under ten times. V is TRBV18 and J is TRBJ1-1; D remains ambiguous. V shed 0 bases and J shed 5 bases, with 13 bases lying between them. Germline loops: CDR1 KGHSH, CDR2 LQKENI. The CDR3 contains 15 residues. CDR3 in amino acids: CASSPPTGRRTEAFF. The CDR3 nucleotides read TGTGCCAGCTCACCACCGACGGGCAGGAGAACTGAAGCTTTCTTT.